The rows below give T cell receptor beta chains drawn from one sample of a study of beta chain features in type 1 diabetes. Measured with immunoSEQ multiplex PCR; TCRdb has only the in-frame clones, and not every one. The data contain tens of thousands of clones, under 60% of them singletons. Specimen: Tregs from blood. The receptors were sampled from a woman aged 40 to 55 with type 1 diabetes. CDR3s include the opening cysteine and the closing phenylalanine or tryptophan. Each record gives: J gene, D gene, V gene, clone size, CDR3 DNA, CDR3 protein. A D gene is named only where the DNA matches it firmly. Not every row has a clone size; where given, it reads once, few, many or a size class.

j_call: TRBJ2-1; d_call: NA; v_call: TRBV7-3; clone_size: NA; cdr3_nt: TGTGCCAGCAGCCGAACTTCTCTAGGTAGTGAGCAGTTCTTC; cdr3_aa: CASSRTSLGSEQFF
j_call: TRBJ1-2; d_call: NA; v_call: TRBV5-1; clone_size: few; cdr3_nt: TGCGCCAGCAGCTTGGGGGGCGACTATGGCTACACCTTC; cdr3_aa: CASSLGGDYGYTF
j_call: TRBJ2-7; d_call: NA; v_call: TRBV10-3; clone_size: NA; cdr3_nt: TGTGCCACCTCCTCGGAGGGCGAGCAGTACTTC; cdr3_aa: CATSSEGEQYF
j_call: TRBJ2-5; d_call: TRBD1; v_call: TRBV2; clone_size: few; cdr3_nt: TGTGCCAGCAGTGAACAGGGGACAGGGGAAGAGACCCAGTACTTC; cdr3_aa: CASSEQGTGEETQYF
j_call: TRBJ1-1; d_call: NA; v_call: TRBV19; clone_size: NA; cdr3_nt: TGTGCCAGTAGTATCCCCAACTCGCCGAACACTGAAGCTTTCTTT; cdr3_aa: CASSIPNSPNTEAFF
j_call: TRBJ1-1; d_call: NA; v_call: TRBV18; clone_size: few; cdr3_nt: TGTGCCAGCTCACCTGACGACGGGGGGAACACTGAAGCTTTCTTT; cdr3_aa: CASSPDDGGNTEAFF
j_call: TRBJ1-6; d_call: NA; v_call: TRBV7-9; clone_size: NA; cdr3_nt: TGTGCCAGCAGCCAAAACAGCTATAATTCACCCCTCCACTTT; cdr3_aa: CASSQNSYNSPLHF
j_call: TRBJ2-2; d_call: NA; v_call: TRBV7-9; clone_size: few; cdr3_nt: TGTGCCAGCAGCCCCCGGGGATCCTCGAACACCGGGGAGCTGTTTTTT; cdr3_aa: CASSPRGSSNTGELFF
j_call: TRBJ1-2; d_call: NA; v_call: TRBV10-3; clone_size: NA; cdr3_nt: TGTGCCATCAGTGAAATCGAAGCCCCTAGTACCTTC; cdr3_aa: CAISEIEAPSTF
j_call: TRBJ2-7; d_call: TRBD2; v_call: TRBV27; clone_size: NA; cdr3_nt: TGTGCCAGCAGTTTAGTAGGCGGGGGACTCTACGAGCAGTACTTC; cdr3_aa: CASSLVGGGLYEQYF
j_call: TRBJ1-1; d_call: NA; v_call: TRBV29-1; clone_size: NA; cdr3_nt: TGCAGCGCCCGCCGGGAAATTACCACTGAAGCTTTCTTT; cdr3_aa: CSARREITTEAFF
j_call: TRBJ2-3; d_call: TRBD1; v_call: TRBV5-8; clone_size: once; cdr3_nt: TGTGCCAGCAGCTTAACCCGACAGGGGGCAAGCACAGATACGCAGTATTTT; cdr3_aa: CASSLTRQGASTDTQYF
j_call: TRBJ2-2; d_call: NA; v_call: TRBV5-6; clone_size: NA; cdr3_nt: TGTGCCAGCAGCTTTCAGGGATTGAACACCGGGGAGCTGTTTTTT; cdr3_aa: CASSFQGLNTGELFF
j_call: TRBJ1-5; d_call: NA; v_call: TRBV19; clone_size: NA; cdr3_nt: TGTGCCAGCCGGACATTGGGCAATCAGCCCCAGCATTTT; cdr3_aa: CASRTLGNQPQHF
j_call: TRBJ2-2; d_call: NA; v_call: TRBV7-2; clone_size: NA; cdr3_nt: TGTGCCAGCATCCTTAGGGCTACCCCGGGGACCGGGGAGCTGTTTTTT; cdr3_aa: CASILRATPGTGELFF
j_call: TRBJ1-2; d_call: TRBD1; v_call: TRBV6-5; clone_size: NA; cdr3_nt: TGTGCCAGCAGGAAGACAGGGGGCTATGGCTACACCTTC; cdr3_aa: CASRKTGGYGYTF
j_call: TRBJ1-3; d_call: TRBD1; v_call: TRBV4-1; clone_size: once; cdr3_nt: TGCGCCAGCAGCCCCAACCGAGGACAGGGGACTGGAAACACCATATATTTT; cdr3_aa: CASSPNRGQGTGNTIYF
j_call: TRBJ2-7; d_call: NA; v_call: TRBV19; clone_size: NA; cdr3_nt: TGTGCCAGTAGTGCCAACAGGTACGAGCAGTACTTC; cdr3_aa: CASSANRYEQYF
j_call: TRBJ2-6; d_call: NA; v_call: TRBV28; clone_size: NA; cdr3_nt: TGTGCCAGCAGTTTCTTGTCGGGTGGGGCCAACGTCCTGACTTTC; cdr3_aa: CASSFLSGGANVLTF
j_call: TRBJ2-1; d_call: NA; v_call: TRBV5-1; clone_size: NA; cdr3_nt: TGCGCCAGCAGCTTTGGAGGGACAGCTCACAATGAGCAGTTCTTC; cdr3_aa: CASSFGGTAHNEQFF
j_call: TRBJ1-1; d_call: TRBD1; v_call: TRBV5-4; clone_size: NA; cdr3_nt: TGTGCCAGCAGCCCTGGACAGGTTGCCCTTTCTGAAGCTTTCTTT; cdr3_aa: CASSPGQVALSEAFF
j_call: TRBJ2-2; d_call: TRBD2; v_call: TRBV9; clone_size: few; cdr3_nt: TGTGCCAGCAGCCCCCAGGGTCTAGCGGGAGATCGGGAGCTGTTTTTT; cdr3_aa: CASSPQGLAGDRELFF
j_call: TRBJ2-1; d_call: TRBD2; v_call: TRBV29-1; clone_size: NA; cdr3_nt: TGCAGCGTTGGGGAAGCGGGAATTGTTTACAATGAGCAGTTCTTC; cdr3_aa: CSVGEAGIVYNEQFF
j_call: TRBJ1-3; d_call: NA; v_call: TRBV5-1; clone_size: few; cdr3_nt: TGCGCCAGCAGCTTGGAACCTACAGGGACCTCTGGAAACACCATATATTTT; cdr3_aa: CASSLEPTGTSGNTIYF
j_call: TRBJ1-2; d_call: NA; v_call: TRBV20-1; clone_size: NA; cdr3_nt: TGCAGTGCTAAGGAGAATTATGGCTACACCTTC; cdr3_aa: CSAKENYGYTF
j_call: TRBJ1-1; d_call: TRBD1; v_call: TRBV11-3; clone_size: NA; cdr3_nt: TGTGCCAGCAGCCGGGGACAGGGGAACACTGAAGCTTTCTTT; cdr3_aa: CASSRGQGNTEAFF
j_call: TRBJ1-5; d_call: TRBD1; v_call: TRBV6-6; clone_size: NA; cdr3_nt: TGTGCCAGCAGCACCGGGACAGGGGGCCCGGGGGCCCAGCATTTT; cdr3_aa: CASSTGTGGPGAQHF
j_call: TRBJ1-5; d_call: NA; v_call: TRBV28; clone_size: NA; cdr3_nt: TGTGCCAGCAGTTTAGCGGGGGGGGCGGGTCAGCCCCAGCATTTT; cdr3_aa: CASSLAGGAGQPQHF
j_call: TRBJ1-1; d_call: TRBD1; v_call: TRBV9; clone_size: NA; cdr3_nt: TGTGCCAGCAGCGTACTAGGGGGGACAGGGGACACTGAAGCTTTCTTT; cdr3_aa: CASSVLGGTGDTEAFF
j_call: TRBJ1-5; d_call: NA; v_call: TRBV7-2; clone_size: NA; cdr3_nt: TGTGCCAGCAGCTTAGCTCCAGGGTATCAGCCCCAGCATTTT; cdr3_aa: CASSLAPGYQPQHF
j_call: TRBJ1-2; d_call: NA; v_call: TRBV5-4; clone_size: NA; cdr3_nt: TGTGCCAGCAGCCTTCCCCAGGGGTCCTATGGCTACACCTTC; cdr3_aa: CASSLPQGSYGYTF
j_call: TRBJ2-7; d_call: TRBD2; v_call: TRBV10-3; clone_size: NA; cdr3_nt: TGTGCCATCAGTGACCAGCGGGGTGCCTACGAGCAGTACTTC; cdr3_aa: CAISDQRGAYEQYF
j_call: TRBJ2-7; d_call: TRBD1; v_call: TRBV6-1; clone_size: NA; cdr3_nt: TGTGCCAGCAGGAAAGGGACAGTGGGGAACTACGAGCAGTACTTC; cdr3_aa: CASRKGTVGNYEQYF
j_call: TRBJ2-7; d_call: TRBD2; v_call: TRBV7-2; clone_size: few; cdr3_nt: TGTGCCAGCAGCTCCGGGACTAGCGGGGTTAAGTACTTC; cdr3_aa: CASSSGTSGVKYF
j_call: TRBJ2-2; d_call: NA; v_call: TRBV5-4; clone_size: NA; cdr3_nt: TGTGCCAGCAGCCGGCCGGGGGGCGCAGGGAACACCGGGGAGCTGTTTTTT; cdr3_aa: CASSRPGGAGNTGELFF
j_call: TRBJ2-1; d_call: TRBD2; v_call: TRBV5-1; clone_size: NA; cdr3_nt: TGCGCCAGCAGCTTTTCGGGGGGGGCCAATGAGCAGTTCTTC; cdr3_aa: CASSFSGGANEQFF
j_call: TRBJ2-3; d_call: TRBD1; v_call: TRBV5-6; clone_size: few; cdr3_nt: TGTGCCAGCAGCTTTTTGGGACAGGGGCCGTTCACAGATACGCAGTATTTT; cdr3_aa: CASSFLGQGPFTDTQYF
j_call: TRBJ2-3; d_call: TRBD2; v_call: TRBV7-3; clone_size: NA; cdr3_nt: TGTGCCAGCAGCCCCCTTTCCGGGACTAGCGTCTTTTTT; cdr3_aa: CASSPLSGTSVFF
j_call: TRBJ1-5; d_call: TRBD1; v_call: TRBV6-6; clone_size: NA; cdr3_nt: TGTGCCAGCAGTCGACAGGGTAAAGATCAGCCCCAGCATTTT; cdr3_aa: CASSRQGKDQPQHF
j_call: TRBJ2-4; d_call: TRBD2; v_call: TRBV5-1; clone_size: NA; cdr3_nt: TGCGCCAGCAGCTTGGCGCGGGGGGAGGGAAACATTCAGTACTTC; cdr3_aa: CASSLARGEGNIQYF
j_call: TRBJ2-3; d_call: NA; v_call: TRBV18; clone_size: NA; cdr3_nt: TGTGCCAGCTCACCACCCGGGAGCACAGATACGCAGTATTTT; cdr3_aa: CASSPPGSTDTQYF
j_call: TRBJ2-1; d_call: TRBD2; v_call: TRBV7-9; clone_size: NA; cdr3_nt: TGTGCCAGCAGCCCGTGGCGACTAGCGGGGGGCAATGAGCAGTTCTTC; cdr3_aa: CASSPWRLAGGNEQFF
j_call: TRBJ1-1; d_call: NA; v_call: TRBV7-9; clone_size: few; cdr3_nt: TGTGCCAGCAGCTTTGGGGGCCGGACCACTGAAGCTTTCTTT; cdr3_aa: CASSFGGRTTEAFF
j_call: TRBJ1-4; d_call: TRBD1; v_call: TRBV30; clone_size: NA; cdr3_nt: TGTGCCTGGAGAGCGACAGGGATTGAAAAACTGTTTTTT; cdr3_aa: CAWRATGIEKLFF
j_call: TRBJ2-4; d_call: NA; v_call: TRBV28; clone_size: NA; cdr3_nt: TGTGCCAGCAGTTCATCCCGGGTAGCCAAAAACATTCAGTACTTC; cdr3_aa: CASSSSRVAKNIQYF
j_call: TRBJ1-6; d_call: NA; v_call: TRBV7-9; clone_size: NA; cdr3_nt: TGTGCCAGCAGCCCTCGGTGGTCACCCCTCCACTTT; cdr3_aa: CASSPRWSPLHF
j_call: TRBJ1-2; d_call: TRBD1; v_call: TRBV7-9; clone_size: NA; cdr3_nt: TGTGCCAGCAGCCCTATTCGCGGACAGGGGATCTATGGCTACACCTTC; cdr3_aa: CASSPIRGQGIYGYTF
j_call: TRBJ2-3; d_call: NA; v_call: TRBV2; clone_size: NA; cdr3_nt: TGTGCCAGCAAGCAGGCCGACGATACGCAGTATTTT; cdr3_aa: CASKQADDTQYF
j_call: TRBJ1-1; d_call: NA; v_call: TRBV15; clone_size: NA; cdr3_nt: TGTGCCACCAGCAGTGTGAGACTGTTGAACACTGAAGCTTTCTTT; cdr3_aa: CATSSVRLLNTEAFF
j_call: TRBJ1-2; d_call: TRBD1; v_call: TRBV9; clone_size: NA; cdr3_nt: TGTGCCAGCAGCGCCGGGACAGGGACTAACTATGGCTACACCTTC; cdr3_aa: CASSAGTGTNYGYTF
j_call: TRBJ2-1; d_call: NA; v_call: TRBV4-3; clone_size: few; cdr3_nt: TGCGCCAGCAGCCATAGTGCCAGGGGCAATGAGCAGTTCTTC; cdr3_aa: CASSHSARGNEQFF
j_call: TRBJ2-3; d_call: TRBD2; v_call: TRBV7-9; clone_size: NA; cdr3_nt: TGTGCCAGCAGCTTGTCTAGCGGGGGGAAGGATACGCAGTATTTT; cdr3_aa: CASSLSSGGKDTQYF
j_call: TRBJ2-7; d_call: TRBD2; v_call: TRBV5-1; clone_size: NA; cdr3_nt: TGCGCCAGCAGCTTGGCCGGGACTAGCGGCTACGAGCAGTACTTC; cdr3_aa: CASSLAGTSGYEQYF
j_call: TRBJ2-2; d_call: TRBD2; v_call: TRBV10-3; clone_size: few; cdr3_nt: TGTGCCACCCGGACTAGCGGGAGGGCAAACACCGGGGAGCTGTTTTTT; cdr3_aa: CATRTSGRANTGELFF